What follows are 12 T cell receptor beta chains derived from one specimen sequenced in a study of response to subunit inactivated influenza vaccine. Via MiXCR, TCRdb re-called the RT-PCR reads, giving one row per CDR3 protein. The sample consists of 500,000 to 600,000 distinct CDR3 sequences, 16% of them appearing once. Sequences were derived from CD4+ T cells sorted from PBMCs, sampled roughly 24 months after vaccination. These receptors were collected from a man in his fifties or sixties who received an inactivated influenza vaccine.

The V and J genes are TRBV6-1 and TRBJ2-7; D unresolved. V was cut by 7 bases and J by 2 bases, with 12 bases left in between. This CDR3 has 13 residues. Germline V gene sequence: CDR1 MNHNS, CDR2 SASEGT. CDR3 DNA: TGTGCCAGCAATCCGCAAGCCCCCTACGAGCAGTACTTC. Protein: CASNPQAPYEQYF.

This clonotype was observed a handful of times. The CDR3 protein is CAIRQSVPGGELFF. CDR3 bases: TGTGCCATCCGCCAGTCGGTCCCCGGCGGGGAGCTGTTTTTT. The gene calls are TRBV10-3 and TRBJ2-2; D unresolved. The CDR3 extends over 14 amino acids. The V and J ends lost 8 bases and 7 bases respectively, with 17 bases between them. Germline-derived CDR1 and CDR2 are ENHRY and SYGVKD.

The V call is TRBV30, the J call TRBJ1-2; D gene ambiguous. Trimming shortened V by 0 bases and J by 4 bases, and 12 bases separated the two germline ends. The length of the CDR3 is 14 residues. The germline gives CDR1 GTSNPN, CDR2 SVGIG (reference sequence). CDR3 protein: CAWSVSRGAYGYTF. Here the CDR3 DNA reads TGTGCCTGGAGTGTATCCCGGGGAGCCTATGGCTACACCTTC.

Only a few counts were recorded for this clonotype. This sequence joins TRBV7-2 and TRBJ2-3; TRBD1 or TRBD2 may be the D gene (5 bases each). CDR1 is SGHTA and CDR2 is FQGNSA in the germline V gene. The length of the CDR3 is 14 residues. The germline V and J ends were trimmed by 5 bases and 6 bases, with 15 bases remaining between them. This chain's CDR3 is CASSLSLGADTQYF. The CDR3 nucleotides are TGTGCCAGCAGCCTATCACTAGGGGCGGATACGCAGTATTTT.

This clonotype was counted a few times. The chain links TRBV5-6 to TRBJ2-3; 8 nucleotides agree with TRBD1. CDR1 is SGHDT, CDR2 YYEEEE, per germline. The V gene end was trimmed by 3 bases and the J gene end by 3 bases; junction bases not matched to a gene: 6. The CDR3 extends over 15 amino acids. CDR3: CASSSGGPRTDTQYF. The CDR3, as DNA: TGTGCCAGCAGCTCAGGGGGCCCGAGGACAGATACGCAGTATTTT.

Only a few counts were recorded for this clonotype. This chain links TRBV6-6 with TRBJ2-5; D unclear. The ends were cut back, 0 bases at V and 7 bases at J, with 9 bases in the middle. This CDR3 has 13 amino acids. Per germline, CDR1 MNHNY and CDR2 SVGAGI (reference sequence). The CDR3 here is CASSYSGDGTQYF. CDR3 coding DNA: TGTGCCAGCAGTTACTCTGGGGATGGGACCCAGTACTTC.

This clonotype was recorded a few times. The V and J genes are TRBV20-1 and TRBJ2-5; 7 bases align to TRBD2. The CDR3 extends over 13 amino acids. The J segment lost 5 bases and the V segment lost 5 bases, leaving 8 bases of the junction unmatched. Looked up from germline, CDR1 is DFQATT and CDR2 is SNEGSKA (reference sequence). The CDR3 loop reads CSAGSGMWETQYF. CDR3 DNA sequence: TGCAGTGCTGGAAGCGGGATGTGGGAGACCCAGTACTTC.

V and J are TRBV5-1 and TRBJ2-7; TRBD1 agrees at 9 bases. CDR1 is SGHRS, CDR2 YFSETQ, per germline. This CDR3 comprises 14 residues. Trimming removed 3 bases from V and 4 bases from J; junction bases left unmatched: 5. The DNA for the CDR3 is TGCGCCAGCAGCTGGGGACAGGGTTTTTACGAGCAGTACTTC. This sequence encodes CASSWGQGFYEQYF.

There are a few counts of this clonotype. This chain uses TRBV6-5 with TRBJ2-3; 15 nucleotides match TRBD2. The J segment lost 8 bases and the V segment lost 2 bases, leaving 14 bases of the junction unmatched. This CDR3 spans 19 amino acids. Germline-derived CDR1 and CDR2 are MNHEY and SVGAGI. The CDR3 bases are TGTGCCAGCAGTTACGGACTAGCGGGAGGGCTGGGGGAGATAAGTACGCAGTATTTT. It specifies CASSYGLAGGLGEISTQYF.

The V gene is TRBV6-1, the J gene TRBJ2-2; maybe TRBD1 (5 bases). Trimming removed 6 bases at V and 3 bases at J, with 8 bases between. Germline V CDR1 and CDR2: MNHNS, SASEGT. The CDR3 totals 13 residues. CDR3 region: CASRLTDTGELFF. CDR3 coding DNA: TGTGCCAGCAGATTGACAGACACCGGGGAGCTGTTTTTT.

This clonotype was detected a few times. The V call is TRBV6-1, the J call TRBJ2-3, with 7 bases matching TRBD2. The CDR3 spans 18 residues. Germline assignment: CDR1 MNHNS and CDR2 SASEGT. The trim removed 5 bases at V and 0 bases at J, leaving 14 bases unmatched. This chain's CDR3 is CASSPTYGGGASTDTQYF. Here the CDR3 DNA reads TGTGCCAGCAGTCCCACCTATGGCGGGGGAGCTAGCACAGATACGCAGTATTTT.

This clonotype was detected a few times. The chain has TRBV12-3 or TRBV12-4 and TRBJ1-1, with TRBD1 identical over 8 bases. Trimming cost V 10 bases and J 8 bases; bases outside gene matches: 15. This CDR3 is 14 amino acids long. The CDR3 coding sequence is TGTGCCATAACGGTTCGGGACAGGCTCTTCGAAGCTTTCTTT. Protein sequence: CAITVRDRLFEAFF.